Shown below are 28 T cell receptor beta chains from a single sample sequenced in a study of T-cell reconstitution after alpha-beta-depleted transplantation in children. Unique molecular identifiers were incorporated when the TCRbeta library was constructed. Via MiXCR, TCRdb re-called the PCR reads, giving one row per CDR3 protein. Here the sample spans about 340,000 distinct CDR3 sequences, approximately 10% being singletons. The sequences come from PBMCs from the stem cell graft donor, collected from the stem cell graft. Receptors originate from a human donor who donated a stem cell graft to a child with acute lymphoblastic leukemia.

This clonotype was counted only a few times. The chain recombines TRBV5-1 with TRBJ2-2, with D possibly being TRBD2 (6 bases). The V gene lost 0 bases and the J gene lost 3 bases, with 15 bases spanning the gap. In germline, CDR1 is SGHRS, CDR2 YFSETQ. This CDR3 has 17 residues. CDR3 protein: CASSLAGGPRYTGELFF. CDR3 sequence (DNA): TGCGCCAGCAGCTTGGCCGGGGGACCGAGATACACCGGGGAGCTGTTTTTT.

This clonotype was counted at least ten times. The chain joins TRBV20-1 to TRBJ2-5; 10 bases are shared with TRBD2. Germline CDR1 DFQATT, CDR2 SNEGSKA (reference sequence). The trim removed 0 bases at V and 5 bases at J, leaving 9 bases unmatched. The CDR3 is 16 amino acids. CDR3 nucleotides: TGCAGTGCTAGAGATTCAGCGGGAGGGTTTGGGGAGACCCAGTACTTC. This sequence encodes CSARDSAGGFGETQYF.

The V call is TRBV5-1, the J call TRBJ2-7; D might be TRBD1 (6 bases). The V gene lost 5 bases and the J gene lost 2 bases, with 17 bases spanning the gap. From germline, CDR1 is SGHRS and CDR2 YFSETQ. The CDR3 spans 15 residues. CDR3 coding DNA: TGCGCCAGCAGTTATGCCGGGACACCGACCTACGAGCAGTACTTC. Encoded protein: CASSYAGTPTYEQYF.

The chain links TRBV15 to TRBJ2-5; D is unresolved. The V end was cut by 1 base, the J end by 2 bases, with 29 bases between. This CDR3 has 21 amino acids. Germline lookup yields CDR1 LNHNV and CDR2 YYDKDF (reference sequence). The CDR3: CATSRGSVSSNRFGLQETQYF. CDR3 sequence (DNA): TGTGCCACCAGCAGAGGGTCGGTGAGCTCAAACCGATTCGGGTTGCAAGAGACCCAGTACTTC.

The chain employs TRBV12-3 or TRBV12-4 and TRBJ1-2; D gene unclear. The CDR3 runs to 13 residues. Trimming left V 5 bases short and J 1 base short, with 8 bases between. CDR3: CASSPLSNYGYTF. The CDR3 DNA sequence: TGTGCCAGCAGTCCCTTGAGTAACTATGGCTACACCTTC.

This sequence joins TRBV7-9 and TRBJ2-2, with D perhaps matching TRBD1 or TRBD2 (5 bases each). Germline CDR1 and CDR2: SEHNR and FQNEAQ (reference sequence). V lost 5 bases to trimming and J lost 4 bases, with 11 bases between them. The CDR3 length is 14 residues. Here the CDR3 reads CASSTDSGTGELFF. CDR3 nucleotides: TGTGCCAGCAGCACCGACAGCGGCACCGGGGAGCTGTTTTTT.

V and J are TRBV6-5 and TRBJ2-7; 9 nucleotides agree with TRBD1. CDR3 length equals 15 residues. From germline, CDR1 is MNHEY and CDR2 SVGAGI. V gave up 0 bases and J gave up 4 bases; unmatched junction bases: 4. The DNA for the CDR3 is TGTGCCAGCAGTTACTCGACAGGGGGGGGTTACGAGCAGTACTTC. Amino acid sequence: CASSYSTGGGYEQYF.

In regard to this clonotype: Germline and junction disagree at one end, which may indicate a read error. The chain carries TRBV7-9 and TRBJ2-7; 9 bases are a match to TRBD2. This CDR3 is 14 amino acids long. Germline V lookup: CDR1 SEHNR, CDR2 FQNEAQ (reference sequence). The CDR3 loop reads CASSIAGVAYEQYF. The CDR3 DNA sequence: TGTGCCAGCAGCATAGCGGGAGTCGCCTACGAGCAGTACTTC.

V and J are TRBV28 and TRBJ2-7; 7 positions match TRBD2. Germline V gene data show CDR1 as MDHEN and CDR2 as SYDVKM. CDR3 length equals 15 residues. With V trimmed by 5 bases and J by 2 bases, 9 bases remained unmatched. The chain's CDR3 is CASSRAGRGTYEQYF. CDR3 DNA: TGTGCCAGCAGTCGCGCTGGGAGGGGCACCTACGAGCAGTACTTC.

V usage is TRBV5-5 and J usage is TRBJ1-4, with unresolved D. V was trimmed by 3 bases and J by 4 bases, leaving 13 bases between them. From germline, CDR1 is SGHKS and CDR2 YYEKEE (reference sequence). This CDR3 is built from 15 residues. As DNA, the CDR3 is TGTGCCAGCAGCTCCCCAGGAAGGATTAATGAAAAACTGTTTTTT. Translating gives CASSSPGRINEKLFF.

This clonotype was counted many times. In DNA, the CDR3 is TGTGCCACGCAGCAGGGGGCGGCCTACAATGAGCAGTTCTTC. This encodes CATQQGAAYNEQFF. The chain carries TRBV15 and TRBJ2-1, with 8 bases matching TRBD1. Germline assignment: CDR1 LNHNV and CDR2 YYDKDF (reference sequence). Trimming cost V 9 bases and J 2 bases; bases outside gene matches: 6. The CDR3 is 14 residues long.

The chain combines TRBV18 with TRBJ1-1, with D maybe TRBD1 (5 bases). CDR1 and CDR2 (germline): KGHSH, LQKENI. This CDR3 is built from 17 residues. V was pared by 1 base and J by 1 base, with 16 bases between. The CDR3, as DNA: TGTGCCAGCTCACCACGGTCCCAGGGCAGATGGAACACTGAAGCTTTCTTT. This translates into CASSPRSQGRWNTEAFF.

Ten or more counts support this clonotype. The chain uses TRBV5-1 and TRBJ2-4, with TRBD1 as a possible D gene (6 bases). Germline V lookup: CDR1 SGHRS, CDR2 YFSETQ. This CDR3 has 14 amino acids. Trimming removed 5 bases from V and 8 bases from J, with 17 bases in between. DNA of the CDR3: TGCGCCAGCAGTACCCCGGACAGAGGGGACATTCAGTACTTC. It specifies CASSTPDRGDIQYF.

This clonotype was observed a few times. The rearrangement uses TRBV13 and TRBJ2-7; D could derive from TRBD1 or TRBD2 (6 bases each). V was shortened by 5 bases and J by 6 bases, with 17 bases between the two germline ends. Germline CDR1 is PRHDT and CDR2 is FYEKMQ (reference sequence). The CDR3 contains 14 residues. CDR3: CASSATGAHSEQYF. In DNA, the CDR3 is TGTGCCAGCAGCGCCACGGGGGCGCATAGCGAGCAGTACTTC.

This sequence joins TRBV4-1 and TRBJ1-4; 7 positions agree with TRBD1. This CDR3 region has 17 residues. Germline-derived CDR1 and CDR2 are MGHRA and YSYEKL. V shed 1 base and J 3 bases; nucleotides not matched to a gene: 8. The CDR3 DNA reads TGCGCCAGCAGCCAAGTATCGGGTGGGACAGCTAATGAAAAACTGTTTTTT. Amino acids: CASSQVSGGTANEKLFF.

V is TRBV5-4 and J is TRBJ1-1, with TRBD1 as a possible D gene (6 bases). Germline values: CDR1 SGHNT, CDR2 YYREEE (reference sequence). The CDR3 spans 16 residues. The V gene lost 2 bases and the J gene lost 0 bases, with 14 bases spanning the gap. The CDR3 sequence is CASSLTVRGMNTEAFF. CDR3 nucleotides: TGTGCCAGCAGCTTAACCGTCAGGGGCATGAACACTGAAGCTTTCTTT.

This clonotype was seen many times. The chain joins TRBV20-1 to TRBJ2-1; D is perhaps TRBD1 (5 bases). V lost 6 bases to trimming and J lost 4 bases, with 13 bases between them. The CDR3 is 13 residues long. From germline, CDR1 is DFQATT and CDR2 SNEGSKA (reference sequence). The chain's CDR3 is CSALQGTYNEQFF. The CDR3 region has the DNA TGCAGTGCCCTTCAGGGTACTTACAATGAGCAGTTCTTC.

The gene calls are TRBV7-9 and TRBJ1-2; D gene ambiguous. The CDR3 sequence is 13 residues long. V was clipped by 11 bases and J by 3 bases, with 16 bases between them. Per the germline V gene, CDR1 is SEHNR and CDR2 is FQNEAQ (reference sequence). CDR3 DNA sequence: TGTGCCGGATTGCGGGCAGGACACTATGGCTACACCTTC. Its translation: CAGLRAGHYGYTF.

CDR3 sequence (DNA): TGTGCCAGCAGTTTATGGAGTCTAGCCCGGCACACTGAAGCTTTCTTT. Amino acids: CASSLWSLARHTEAFF. The chain has TRBV28 and TRBJ1-1; D is unresolved. Germline assignment: CDR1 MDHEN and CDR2 SYDVKM. CDR3 length: 16 amino acids. The V gene lost 0 bases and the J gene lost 3 bases, with 14 bases spanning the gap.

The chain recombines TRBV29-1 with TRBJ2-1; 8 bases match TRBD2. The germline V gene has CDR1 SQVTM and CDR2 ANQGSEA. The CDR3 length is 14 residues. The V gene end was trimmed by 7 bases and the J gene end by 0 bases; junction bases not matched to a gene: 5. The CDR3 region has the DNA TGCAGCGCCTTAGCGGGAAGCTCCTACAATGAGCAGTTCTTC. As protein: CSALAGSSYNEQFF.

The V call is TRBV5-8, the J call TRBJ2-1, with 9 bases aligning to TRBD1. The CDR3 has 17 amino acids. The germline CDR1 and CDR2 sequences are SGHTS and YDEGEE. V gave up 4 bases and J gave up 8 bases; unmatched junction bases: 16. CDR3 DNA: TGTGCCAGCAGCATTGGTAGGACAGGGGTTTTGAGTCATGAGCAGTTCTTC. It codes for CASSIGRTGVLSHEQFF. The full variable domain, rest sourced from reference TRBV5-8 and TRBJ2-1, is EAGVTQSPTHLIKTRGQQATLRCSPISGHTSVYWYQQALGLGLQFLLWYDEGEERNRGNFPPRFSGRQFPNYSSELNVNALELEDSALYLCASSIGRTGVLSHEQFFGPGTRLTVL.

The chain's CDR3 is CASSPRTVPYGYTF. The CDR3 bases are TGTGCCAGCAGCCCACGGACAGTTCCCTATGGCTACACCTTC. The gene calls are TRBV7-2 and TRBJ1-2; maybe TRBD1 (6 bases). The germline V and J ends were trimmed by 5 bases and 4 bases, with 14 bases remaining between them. The CDR3 is 14 amino acids. Germline V gives CDR1 SGHTA, CDR2 FQGNSA. The complete variable domain, with remaining parts taken from reference TRBV7-2 and TRBJ1-2, reads GAGVSQSPSNKVTEKGKDVELRCDPISGHTALYWYRQSLGQGLEFLIYFQGNSAPDKSGLPSDRFSAERTGGSVSTLTIQRTQQEDSAVYLCASSPRTVPYGYTFGSGTRLTVV.

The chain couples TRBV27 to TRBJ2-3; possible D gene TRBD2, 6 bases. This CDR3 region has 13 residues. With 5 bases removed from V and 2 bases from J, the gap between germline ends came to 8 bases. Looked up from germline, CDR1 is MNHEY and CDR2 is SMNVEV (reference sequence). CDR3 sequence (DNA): TGTGCCAGCAGTCCTAGCGCCACAGATACGCAGTATTTT. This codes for CASSPSATDTQYF.

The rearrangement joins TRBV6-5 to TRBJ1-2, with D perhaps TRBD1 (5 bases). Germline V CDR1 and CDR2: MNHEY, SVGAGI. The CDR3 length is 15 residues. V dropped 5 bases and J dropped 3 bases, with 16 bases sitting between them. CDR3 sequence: CASSSVGGVDYGYTF. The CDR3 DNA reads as TGTGCCAGCAGTAGCGTGGGGGGGGTCGACTATGGCTACACCTTC.

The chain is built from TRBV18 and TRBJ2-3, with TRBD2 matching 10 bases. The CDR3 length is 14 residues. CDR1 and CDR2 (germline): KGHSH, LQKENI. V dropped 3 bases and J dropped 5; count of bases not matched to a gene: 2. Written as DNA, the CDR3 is TGTGCCAGCTCACCGAGCGGGAGGGGAGATACGCAGTATTTT. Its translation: CASSPSGRGDTQYF.

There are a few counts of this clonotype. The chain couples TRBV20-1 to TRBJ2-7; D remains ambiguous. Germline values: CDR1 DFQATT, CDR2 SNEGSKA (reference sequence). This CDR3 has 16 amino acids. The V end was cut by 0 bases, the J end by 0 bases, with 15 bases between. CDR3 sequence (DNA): TGCAGTGCTAGAGATCGGGTGCAGGCCCTCTCCTACGAGCAGTACTTC. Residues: CSARDRVQALSYEQYF.

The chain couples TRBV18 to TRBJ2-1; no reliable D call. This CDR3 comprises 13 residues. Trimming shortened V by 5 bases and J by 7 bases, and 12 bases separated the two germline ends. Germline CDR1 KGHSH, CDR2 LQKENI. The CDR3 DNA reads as TGTGCCAGCTCAGCCACCTCTACTAATGAGCAGTTCTTC. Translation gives CASSATSTNEQFF.

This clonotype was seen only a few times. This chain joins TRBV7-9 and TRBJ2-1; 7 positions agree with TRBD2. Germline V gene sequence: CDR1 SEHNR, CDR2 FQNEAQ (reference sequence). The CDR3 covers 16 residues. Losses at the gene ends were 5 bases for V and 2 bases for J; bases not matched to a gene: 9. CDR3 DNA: TGTGCCAGCAGCAAGAAAGCGGGGTCCACCTACAATGAGCAGTTCTTC. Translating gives CASSKKAGSTYNEQFF.